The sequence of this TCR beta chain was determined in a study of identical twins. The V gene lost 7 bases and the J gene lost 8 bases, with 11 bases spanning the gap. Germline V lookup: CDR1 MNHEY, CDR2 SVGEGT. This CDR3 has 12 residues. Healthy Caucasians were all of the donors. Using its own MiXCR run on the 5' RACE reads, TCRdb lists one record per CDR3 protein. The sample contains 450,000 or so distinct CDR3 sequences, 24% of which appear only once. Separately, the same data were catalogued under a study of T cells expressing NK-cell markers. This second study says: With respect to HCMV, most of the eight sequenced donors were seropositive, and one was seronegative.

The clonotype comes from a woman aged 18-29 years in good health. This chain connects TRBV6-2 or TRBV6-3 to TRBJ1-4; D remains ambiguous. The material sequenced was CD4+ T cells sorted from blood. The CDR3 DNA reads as TGTGCCAGCACCGGGTCGGGGGAAAAACTGTTTTTT. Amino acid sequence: CASTGSGEKLFF.